This T cell receptor beta chain derives from a study of shared clonotypes between healthy human individuals. Across the study: The people who gave samples were two women and three men aged 18 to 49.

Positive CCR7 selection of CD45RO-negative cells yielded the naive CD8 cells, and terminally differentiated effector memory CD45RA+ cells were excluded. This CDR3 has 15 amino acids. Germline assignment: CDR1 SGDLS and CDR2 YYNGEE. Trimming pared 1 base from V and 2 bases from J, leaving 11 bases between. Genomic DNA from each subset was divided evenly over several immunoSEQ plates. The assay was immunoSEQ multiplex PCR, and TCRdb's table has in-frame clones only and misses some. The repertoire consists of around 2,100,000 clones, with around 96% occurring once and the leading ten covering 0.9% to 1.5%. For this clone: Its antigen is not identified.

Broader study findings: Researchers sampled only blood; tissue repertoires likely differ. Larger estimated richness was generally recorded for naive subsets relative to memory subsets.

The chain uses TRBV9 and TRBJ2-3, with no clear D. The sample taken for sequencing was naive CD8+ T cells sorted from blood. The clonotype originates from a man between 18 and 35 years old in good health. CDR3 loop: CASSVFIDSTDTQYF. The CDR3 DNA sequence: TGTGCCAGCAGCGTATTTATAGATTCCACAGATACGCAGTATTTT.